This T cell receptor (beta chain) is from a study of T-cell memory formation after mild COVID-19. Turning to the study itself: The two donors had largely donor-specific TCR clusters.

This clonotype has more than one count but fewer than ten. The antigen remains unidentified. MiXCR, run by TCRdb on the 5' RACE reads, gives a single entry per CDR3 protein. The sample yields 250,000 to 400,000 distinct CDR3 sequences, 14% seen once. Study-wide results and caveats: Day 15 to 85 contracting clones showed balanced CD4/CD8; later expanders leaned CD4+. Certain responding clones were present in pre-infection memory, suggesting participation of cross-reactive memory. Researchers report contracting CD4+ clones mostly in CM and EM, with CD8+ clones in EMRA.

The CDR3 length is 14 residues. CDR1 is SGHRS and CDR2 is YFSETQ in the germline V gene. The V and J ends lost 4 bases and 0 bases, in that order; junction bases with no gene match: 3. The material sequenced was PBMCs or a T cell subset sorted from them (not recorded which). The receptor was derived from a man between 18 and 35 years old who had mild COVID-19 (a few samples of this study predate the infection). Cell type and time point are not known. This rearrangement joins TRBV5-1 to TRBJ1-1; 7 bases agree with TRBD1. As DNA, the CDR3 is TGCGCCAGCAGCGGGGACAGCTTGAACACTGAAGCTTTCTTT. It codes for CASSGDSLNTEAFF.